This entry lists 3 T cell receptor beta chains sequenced from one sample in a study of blood T cell repertoires in COVID-19. TCRdb keeps only in-frame clones here, not all; method: immunoSEQ multiplex PCR. In the table there are about 190,000 clones, under 85% of which are singletons. Sample: peripheral blood. Receptors were obtained from a man aged 60-69 years with active or convalescent COVID-19.

The chain combines TRBV15 with TRBJ2-4; tentative D call: TRBD2 (6 bases). CDR1 and CDR2 (germline): LNHNV, YYDKDF (reference sequence). The CDR3 length is 18 residues. V lost 0 bases and J lost 9, with 24 bases in between. The CDR3 DNA reads TGTGCCACCAGCAGAGATTGGTCATTCCGGGAGACGACCGGCATTCAGTACTTC. It codes for CATSRDWSFRETTGIQYF.

The chain links TRBV6-5 to TRBJ2-7, with TRBD1 matching over 9 bases. The V gene's germline CDR1 is MNHEY and CDR2 SVGAGI. The CDR3 has 15 amino acids. J lost 3 bases, V lost 7 bases, and 10 bases had no gene match. CDR3 protein: CASTESGTGSYEQYF. The CDR3 DNA is TGTGCCAGCACCGAAAGTGGGACAGGGAGCTACGAGCAGTACTTC.

The chain is built from TRBV21-1 and TRBJ2-7; whether TRBD2, the table's D call, matches the DNA was not checked. TRBV21-1 constitutes a pseudogene. The CDR3 contains 15 residues. DNA for the CDR3: TGTGCCAGCTCAAGGACTAGCGGGAGGGCCTACGAGCAGTACTTC. Its translation: CASSRTSGRAYEQYF.